Included here is one T cell receptor (beta chain) sequence, with context. Antigen unknown. CDR3 length: 14 amino acids. Per the germline V gene, CDR1 is SGDLS and CDR2 is YYNGEE. V trimming: 3 bases; J trimming: 7 bases; junction bases outside the gene matches: 4. The repertoire was sequenced with immunoSEQ multiplex PCR; TCRdb's copy has only in-frame clones and lacks some. The profile shows around 60,000 clones, nearly 95% of them singletons. The data were taken from a study of OX40 agonist ivuxolimab in advanced cancers. Turning to the study itself: Participants, 82.7% male, averaged 60 years of age, ranging from about 23 to 80.

Regarding the study as a whole: Researchers did not determine the expanded peripheral T cells' antigen specificity. Relative to CD4+, CD8+ T cells held more expanded clones on average. Some nonresponders likewise displayed low normalized T-cell clonal expansion.

The receptor was derived from an adult with an advanced solid tumor such as melanoma, head and neck, liver or kidney cancer. The source material was CD4+ or CD8+ T cells sorted from blood, sampled in a trial of the OX40 agonist ivuxolimab. V and J are TRBV9 and TRBJ2-1; TRBD2 matches 10 bases. The DNA for the CDR3 is TGTGCCAGCAGCGGGGGACTAGCGAGGAATGAGCAGTTCTTC. It yields the protein CASSGGLARNEQFF.